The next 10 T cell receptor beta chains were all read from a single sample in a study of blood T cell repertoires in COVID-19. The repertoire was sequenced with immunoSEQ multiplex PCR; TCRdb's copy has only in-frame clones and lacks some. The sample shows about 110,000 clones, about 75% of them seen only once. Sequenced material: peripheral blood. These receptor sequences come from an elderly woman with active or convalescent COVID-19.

The CDR3 DNA is TGCGCCAGCAGTCCGGGGACAGGGGAAGATACGCAGTATTTT. Residues: CASSPGTGEDTQYF. The rearrangement uses TRBV5-1 and TRBJ2-3, with 10 positions matching TRBD1. V trimming: 5 bases; J trimming: 5 bases; junction bases outside the gene matches: 5. This CDR3 has 14 amino acids. Per germline, CDR1 SGHRS and CDR2 YFSETQ.

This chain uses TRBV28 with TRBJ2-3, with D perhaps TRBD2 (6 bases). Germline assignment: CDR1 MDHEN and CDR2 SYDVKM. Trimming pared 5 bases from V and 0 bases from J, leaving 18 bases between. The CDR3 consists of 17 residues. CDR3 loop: CASSQIGTPGSTDTQYF. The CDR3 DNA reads TGTGCCAGCAGTCAAATAGGGACTCCAGGTAGCACAGATACGCAGTATTTT.

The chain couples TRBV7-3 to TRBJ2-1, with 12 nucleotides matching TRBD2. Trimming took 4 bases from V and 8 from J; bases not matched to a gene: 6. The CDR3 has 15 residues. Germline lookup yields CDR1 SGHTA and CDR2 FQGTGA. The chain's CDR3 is CASSSLTSGSYEQFF. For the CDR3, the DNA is TGTGCCAGCAGCTCCTTGACTAGCGGGAGTTATGAGCAGTTCTTC. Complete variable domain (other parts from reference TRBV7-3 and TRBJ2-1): GAGVSQTPSNKVTEKGKYVELRCDPISGHTALYWYRQSLGQGPEFLIYFQGTGAADDSGLPNDRFFAVRPEGSVSTLKIQRTERGDSAVYLCASSSLTSGSYEQFFGPGTRLTVL.

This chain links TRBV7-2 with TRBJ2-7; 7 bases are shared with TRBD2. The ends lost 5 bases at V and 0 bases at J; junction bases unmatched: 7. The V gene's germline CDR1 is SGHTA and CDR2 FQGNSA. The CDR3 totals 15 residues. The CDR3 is CASSPSLAGSYEQYF. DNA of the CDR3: TGTGCCAGCAGCCCTTCCTTAGCGGGCTCCTACGAGCAGTACTTC.

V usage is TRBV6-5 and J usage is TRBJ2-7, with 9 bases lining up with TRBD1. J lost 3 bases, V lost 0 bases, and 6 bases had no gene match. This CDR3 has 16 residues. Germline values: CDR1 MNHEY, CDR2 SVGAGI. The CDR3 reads CASSYSYRGRFYEQYF. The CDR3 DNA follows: TGTGCCAGCAGTTACTCATACAGGGGGCGCTTCTACGAGCAGTACTTC.

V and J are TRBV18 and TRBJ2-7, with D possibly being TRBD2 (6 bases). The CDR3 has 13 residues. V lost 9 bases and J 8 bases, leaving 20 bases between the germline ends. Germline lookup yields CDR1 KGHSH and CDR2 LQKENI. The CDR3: CASSGTWDFQQYF. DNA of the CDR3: TGTGCCAGTTCCGGGACTTGGGATTTTCAGCAGTACTTC.

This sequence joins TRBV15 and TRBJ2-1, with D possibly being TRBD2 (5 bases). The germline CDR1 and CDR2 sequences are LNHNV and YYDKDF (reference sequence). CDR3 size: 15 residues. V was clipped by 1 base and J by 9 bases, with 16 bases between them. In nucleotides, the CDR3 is TGTGCCACCAGCAGAGGAGGTTTGACGAGCGGTGAGCAGTTCTTC. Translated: CATSRGGLTSGEQFF. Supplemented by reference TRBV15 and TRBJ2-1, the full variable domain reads DAMVIQNPRYQVTQFGKPVTLSCSQTLNHNVMYWYQQKSSQAPKLLFHYYDKDFNNEADTPDNFQSRRPNTSFCFLDIRSPGLGDTAMYLCATSRGGLTSGEQFFGPGTRLTVL.

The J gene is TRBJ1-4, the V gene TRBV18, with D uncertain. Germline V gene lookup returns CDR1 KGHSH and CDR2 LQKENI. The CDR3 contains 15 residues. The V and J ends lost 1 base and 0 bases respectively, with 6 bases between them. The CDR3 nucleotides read TGTGCCAGCTCACCACTCGGTGCAACTAATGAAAAACTGTTTTTT. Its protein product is CASSPLGATNEKLFF.

CDR3 in DNA: TGTGCCAGCAGCCCGGGACTAGCGGGAGGGCCTTGGAATGAGCAGTTCTTC. It encodes CASSPGLAGGPWNEQFF. V and J are TRBV7-3 and TRBJ2-1; 16 nucleotides line up with TRBD2. The CDR3 consists of 17 residues. Unmatched junction bases numbered 8, after V lost 5 bases and J lost 7 bases. Germline V gene lookup returns CDR1 SGHTA and CDR2 FQGTGA.

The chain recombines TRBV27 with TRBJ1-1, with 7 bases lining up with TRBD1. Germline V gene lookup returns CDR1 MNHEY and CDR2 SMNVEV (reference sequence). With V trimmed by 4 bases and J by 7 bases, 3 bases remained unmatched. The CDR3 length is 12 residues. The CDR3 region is CASSYAGGEAFF. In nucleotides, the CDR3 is TGTGCCAGCAGTTACGCAGGGGGTGAAGCTTTCTTT.